This is a list of T cell receptor beta chains from one sample in a study of siplizumab effects on memory and regulatory T cells. Their cognate antigens are unknown. Sequencing was performed with immunoSEQ multiplex PCR; in TCRdb, only in-frame clones are kept and a portion is missing. Of approximately 5,000 clones listed, approximately 50% were seen once; the top ten hold 83%. The material sequenced was CFSE-low (dividing) CD8+ T cells sorted from an allogeneic mixed lymphocyte reaction. The receptors shown here come from a human donor in good health; the cells came from an allogeneic mixed lymphocyte reaction. Some clones in this sample may be carry-over from other donors' samples. Each CDR3 is given without its conserved first and last residue. Not every row has a clone size; where given, it reads once, few, many or a size class.

clone_size v_call cdr3_aa
NA TRBV10-1 ASSEVPGPGTDTQY
NA TRBV18 ASSPKTSGRAFGHEQF
few TRBV13 ASSSGGTDTQY
few TRBV9 ASGPVGQVPGNTIY
NA TRBV6-5 ASSYSAGSYNEQF
few TRBV2 ASSEDLTGAFSNQPQH
NA TRBV13 ASSPAPGTGGVGYT
NA TRBV11-3 ASSLDWTGSLTDTQY
NA TRBV10-3 AIDDGSDTEAF
once TRBV5-6 ASTQGGWHEKLF
few TRBV6-5 ASGSSYNEQF
few TRBV29-1 SVALPDRIYEQY
NA TRBV5-6 ASSFPPMGSYEQF
NA TRBV4-2 ASSQEVGREVPTGELF
few TRBV7-9 ASSPAPRDREILLDEQY
NA TRBV7-9 ASSHVPDRMGNTIY